What follows are 25 T cell receptor beta chains derived from one specimen sequenced in a study of blood T cell repertoires in COVID-19. The method was immunoSEQ multiplex PCR; TCRdb's version includes in-frame clones alone and lacks a portion of them. The sample lists over 130,000 clones, about 87% occurring once. The specimen sequenced was peripheral blood. The receptors were gathered from a woman of 80 years or more with acute or convalescent COVID-19.

The table lists this clone with a count of one. The chain uses TRBV6-1 and TRBJ1-4; 11 bases are a match to TRBD1. The CDR3 is 18 residues long. Per germline, CDR1 MNHNS and CDR2 SASEGT. The V gene end was trimmed by 0 bases and the J gene end by 7 bases; junction bases not matched to a gene: 10. The CDR3, as DNA: TGTGCCAGCAGTGAAGCGCTCCGGACAGGGGGCTTTCGTGAAAAACTGTTTTTT. It encodes CASSEALRTGGFREKLFF.

This chain links TRBV5-1 with TRBJ2-1, with TRBD1 matching 10 bases. J lost 6 bases, V lost 1 base, and 4 bases had no gene match. Germline lookup yields CDR1 SGHRS and CDR2 YFSETQ. There are 15 residues in the CDR3. The CDR3 DNA reads as TGCGCCAGCAGCTTGCGGGACAGGGGACCCAATGAGCAGTTCTTC. Translating it yields CASSLRDRGPNEQFF.

The chain joins TRBV6-1 to TRBJ2-3; 7 bases agree with TRBD1. V was pared by 2 bases and J by 12 bases, with 11 bases of the junction left unmatched. This CDR3 has 14 amino acids. Germline V gene sequence: CDR1 MNHNS, CDR2 SASEGT. CDR3 sequence reads: CASSERRGRVYQYF. In nucleotides, the CDR3 is TGTGCCAGCAGTGAAAGAAGGGGGCGAGTTTACCAGTATTTT.

This clone turned up a few times. CDR3 bases: TGCGCCAGCAGCCCAGTGGGACAGGGTAACACCGGGGAGCTGTTTTTT. Protein product: CASSPVGQGNTGELFF. The chain recombines TRBV10-1 with TRBJ2-2; TRBD1 aligns across 9 bases. This CDR3 spans 16 amino acids. V gave up 6 bases and J gave up 2 bases; unmatched junction bases: 7. CDR1 is WNHNN and CDR2 is SYGVQD in the germline V gene (reference sequence).

This sequence joins TRBV7-9 and TRBJ1-2, with D possibly matching TRBD1 (5 bases). This CDR3 region has 18 residues. Trimming pared 0 bases from V and 4 bases from J, leaving 21 bases between. In germline, CDR1 is SEHNR, CDR2 FQNEAQ (reference sequence). The CDR3 region is CASSLAGDRYKFSYGYTF. The CDR3 DNA is TGTGCCAGCAGCTTAGCCGGAGACAGATATAAATTTTCCTATGGCTACACCTTC.

CDR3 DNA sequence: TGTGCCAGCAGCCCTTCCCGACAGGGTTTTCTTTCTGGGGCCAACGTCCTGACTTTC. It translates to CASSPSRQGFLSGANVLTF. J is TRBJ2-6 and V is TRBV7-3; TRBD1 aligns across 7 bases. Germline lookup yields CDR1 SGHTA and CDR2 FQGTGA. CDR3 length equals 19 residues. Trimming took 5 bases from V and 1 from J; bases not matched to a gene: 14.

The genes are TRBV5-1 and TRBJ2-1; 11 bases align to TRBD2. V lost 7 bases, J lost 8 bases, and 11 bases stayed unmatched. The germline gives CDR1 SGHRS, CDR2 YFSETQ. The CDR3 contains 15 residues. The CDR3 DNA reads TGCGCCAGCTTCACCGGGACTAGCGGATCCCATGAGCAGTTCTTC. It translates to CASFTGTSGSHEQFF. Filled out from reference TRBV5-1 and TRBJ2-1, the complete variable domain reads KAGVTQTPRYLIKTRGQQVTLSCSPISGHRSVSWYQQTPGQGLQFLFEYFSETQRNKGNFPGRFSGRQFSNSRSEMNVSTLELGDSALYLCASFTGTSGSHEQFFGPGTRLTVL.

This clone was detected only once. CDR3 sequence reads: CASSERLAATDTQYF. The DNA of the CDR3 is TGTGCCAGCTCAGAGCGACTAGCGGCCACAGATACGCAGTATTTT. This chain joins TRBV18 and TRBJ2-3; 9 nucleotides match TRBD2. The CDR3 has 15 residues. Germline V gene sequence: CDR1 KGHSH, CDR2 LQKENI. J gave up 2 bases and V 5 bases, and 5 bases lay outside the gene matches.

The chain links TRBV19 to TRBJ1-2; no definite D call. The CDR3 is made up of 15 amino acids. Germline CDR1 LNHDA, CDR2 SQIVND (reference sequence). V lost 5 bases and J 0 bases, leaving 13 bases between the germline ends. The CDR3, as DNA: TGTGCCAGTAGTTGGTCTCGCTTAGCTAACTATGGCTACACCTTC. This encodes CASSWSRLANYGYTF.

The V call is TRBV6-6, the J call TRBJ1-1, with D perhaps TRBD1 (6 bases). V lost 7 bases and J lost 1, with 16 bases in between. The germline V gene has CDR1 MNHNY and CDR2 SVGAGI (reference sequence). The CDR3 spans 15 residues. The CDR3 sequence is CASTPPTGSNTEAFF. The CDR3 DNA reads TGTGCCAGCACACCGCCAACAGGGTCGAACACTGAAGCTTTCTTT.

The chain uses TRBV5-1 and TRBJ2-5, with 10 bases lining up with TRBD2. CDR3 length: 15 amino acids. Looked up from germline, CDR1 is SGHRS and CDR2 is YFSETQ. With V trimmed by 4 bases and J by 4 bases, 7 bases remained unmatched. CDR3 bases: TGCGCCAGCAGCCTAAAGCGGGGGGGCTTAGAGACCCAGTACTTC. Translating it yields CASSLKRGGLETQYF.

This chain uses TRBV5-1 with TRBJ1-6, with TRBD1 as a possible D gene (6 bases). Germline assignment: CDR1 SGHRS and CDR2 YFSETQ. V was clipped by 7 bases and J by 10 bases, with 24 bases between them. The CDR3 totals 16 residues. CDR3 amino acids: CASGIDEGGGRSPLHF. The CDR3 nucleotides are TGCGCCAGCGGCATAGATGAGGGGGGGGGCCGGTCACCCCTCCACTTT.

The rearrangement uses TRBV7-9 and TRBJ1-1, with D unclear. This CDR3 comprises 15 residues. The germline V gene has CDR1 SEHNR and CDR2 FQNEAQ (reference sequence). Trimming shortened V by 3 bases and J by 0 bases, and 11 bases separated the two germline ends. The CDR3 here is CASSLVGGMNTEAFF. CDR3 coding DNA: TGTGCCAGCAGCTTGGTTGGCGGAATGAACACTGAAGCTTTCTTT.

The DNA of the CDR3 is TGTGCCAGCAGCTCCTTCACTGAAGCTTTCTTT. It specifies CASSSFTEAFF. The chain carries TRBV5-8 and TRBJ1-1; D gene uncertain. The germline gives CDR1 SGHTS, CDR2 YDEGEE. The CDR3 consists of 11 residues. V lost 3 bases and J 4 bases, leaving 4 bases between the germline ends.

V gene TRBV11-2 combines with J gene TRBJ2-7; D possibly corresponds to TRBD1 (6 bases). Trimming cost V 5 bases and J 2 bases, with 13 bases left between them. The CDR3 runs to 14 residues. Looked up from germline, CDR1 is SGHAT and CDR2 is FQNNGV. The CDR3 nucleotides are TGTGCCAGCAGCCCAAAGGACAGACCCTACGAGCAGTACTTC. This codes for CASSPKDRPYEQYF.

This chain links TRBV10-3 with TRBJ2-7, with 9 bases matching TRBD1. The V segment lost 3 bases and the J segment 4 bases; nucleotides outside the gene matches: 13. Looked up from germline, CDR1 is ENHRY and CDR2 is SYGVKD. CDR3 length: 17 amino acids. The CDR3 region has the DNA TGTGCCATCAGTGAATTACCGGGACAGGGATCCCTGTACGAGCAGTACTTC. It is translated as CAISELPGQGSLYEQYF.

The genes are TRBV5-1 and TRBJ2-7; 10 bases fit TRBD1. The length of the CDR3 is 14 residues. In germline, CDR1 is SGHRS, CDR2 YFSETQ. V shed 6 bases, J shed 3 bases, and the junction held 6 bases outside the gene matches. The CDR3 DNA is TGCGCCAGCACCCCGGGACAGGGGTTCTACGAGCAGTACTTC. This gives the protein CASTPGQGFYEQYF.

This chain joins TRBV7-6 and TRBJ2-1; 9 bases match TRBD2. Trimming cost V 3 bases and J 0 bases; bases outside gene matches: 3. The CDR3 is 16 amino acids. The germline V gene encodes CDR1 SGHVS and CDR2 FNYEAQ. The DNA for the CDR3 is TGTGCCAGCAGCTTGAGCGGGGGGAGCTCCTACAATGAGCAGTTCTTC. Translated: CASSLSGGSSYNEQFF.

The V call is TRBV5-1, the J call TRBJ1-1; no clear D gene. Between the trimmed V and J ends, which lost 0 bases and 0 bases, there was a span of 6 bases. Germline V lookup: CDR1 SGHRS, CDR2 YFSETQ. The CDR3 loop spans 14 amino acids. Here the CDR3 DNA reads TGCGCCAGCAGCTTGGATCGGTTGAACACTGAAGCTTTCTTT. Protein sequence: CASSLDRLNTEAFF.

The rearrangement links TRBV5-6 to TRBJ1-5, with a possible D match to TRBD1 (5 bases). Germline-derived CDR1 and CDR2 are SGHDT and YYEEEE. Trimming took off 7 bases at V and 5 bases at J, with 19 bases between the two ends. There are 15 residues in the CDR3. The CDR3 bases are TGTGCCAGCTCTTTGCAAGGGCTAGGGGATCAGCCCCAGCATTTT. Translating it yields CASSLQGLGDQPQHF.

The V and J genes are TRBV3-1 (or the pseudogene TRBV3-2) and TRBJ2-1; 13 nucleotides match TRBD2. The CDR3 has 18 residues. The V and J ends lost 4 bases and 8 bases, in that order; junction bases with no gene match: 14. Germline V gene data show CDR1 as LGHDT and CDR2 as YNNKEL (reference sequence). Here the CDR3 reads CASSPTTSTSGGFDEQFF. CDR3 coding DNA: TGTGCCAGCAGCCCGACCACCTCGACTAGCGGGGGGTTTGATGAGCAGTTCTTC.

This clone was observed a handful of times. Additional DNA sequences in this sample encode the identical CDR3. V is TRBV5-1 and J is TRBJ1-5, with 8 bases fitting TRBD1. Trimming at V came to 4 bases and at J to 5 bases, leaving 5 bases not matched to a gene. CDR1 is SGHRS and CDR2 is YFSETQ in the germline V gene. The CDR3 consists of 14 residues. CDR3 nucleotides: TGCGCCAGCAGCCCAGGACAGGGCGATCAGCCCCAGCATTTT. Its translation: CASSPGQGDQPQHF.

V usage is TRBV11-1 and J usage is TRBJ2-7, with D tentatively TRBD2 (6 bases). The V and J ends lost 2 bases and 5 bases respectively, with 19 bases between them. The CDR3 length is 16 residues. Looked up from germline, CDR1 is SGHAT and CDR2 is FQDESV (reference sequence). The CDR3 spells CASSLRSGRTHHEQYF. The CDR3 nucleotides are TGTGCCAGCAGCTTACGTAGCGGCCGTACTCACCACGAGCAGTACTTC.

V usage is TRBV28 and J usage is TRBJ2-3; 10 bases line up with TRBD1. Trimming at V came to 3 bases and at J to 5 bases, leaving 5 bases not matched to a gene. The CDR3 is 15 amino acids. The germline gives CDR1 MDHEN, CDR2 SYDVKM. CDR3 DNA: TGTGCCAGCAGTTTCCCGGACAGGGGGGGAGATACGCAGTATTTT. This gives the protein CASSFPDRGGDTQYF.

Only one count was recorded for this clone. The chain employs TRBV6-4 and TRBJ2-1, with 7 bases identical to TRBD2. This CDR3 contains 15 residues. The ends lost 6 bases at V and 4 bases at J; junction bases unmatched: 9. The germline gives CDR1 MRHNA, CDR2 SNTAGT. DNA of the CDR3: TGTGCCAGCAGCCCAGTGGGGGGGACTTACAATGAGCAGTTCTTC. Protein product: CASSPVGGTYNEQFF.